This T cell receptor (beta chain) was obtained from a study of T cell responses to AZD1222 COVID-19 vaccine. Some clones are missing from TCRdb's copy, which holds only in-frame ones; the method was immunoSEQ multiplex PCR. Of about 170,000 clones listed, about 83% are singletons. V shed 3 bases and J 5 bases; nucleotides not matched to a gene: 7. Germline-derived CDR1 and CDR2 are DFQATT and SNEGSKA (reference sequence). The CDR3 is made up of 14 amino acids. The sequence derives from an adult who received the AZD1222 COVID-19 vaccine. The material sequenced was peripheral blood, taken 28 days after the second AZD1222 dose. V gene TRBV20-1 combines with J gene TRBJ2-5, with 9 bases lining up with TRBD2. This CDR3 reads CSASRRGGWETQYF. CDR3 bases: TGCAGTGCTAGTAGGCGGGGGGGTTGGGAGACCCAGTACTTC.